The clone carrying this T cell receptor (beta chain) was observed a single time. V gave up 5 bases and J gave up 7 bases, with 11 bases separating them. The CDR3 runs 11 residues. Germline V gene sequence: CDR1 SQVTM, CDR2 ANQGSEA. The data were taken from a study of blood T cell repertoires in COVID-19. The wider study: The origin of the acute and convalescent COVID-19 samples was the United States, Italy and Spain.

Per the authors' pipeline: Estimates of nucleated cell counts were drawn from the amplification of reference gene primers. Some clones are missing from TCRdb's copy, which holds only in-frame ones; the method was immunoSEQ multiplex PCR. V, J and clone size reflect that table, while D and trimming were determined from the DNA. The sample includes more than 300,000 clones, approximately 90% of them seen just once. The sequencing sample was made of PBMCs or T cells enriched from blood (not recorded which). The sequence derives from a man aged 25-40 years who had recovered from COVID-19. The V gene is TRBV29-1, the J gene TRBJ1-1, with D possibly TRBD1 on 5 matching bases. This CDR3 is CSVIKGFEAFF. CDR3 nucleotide sequence: TGCAGCGTTATAAAGGGGTTTGAAGCTTTCTTT.